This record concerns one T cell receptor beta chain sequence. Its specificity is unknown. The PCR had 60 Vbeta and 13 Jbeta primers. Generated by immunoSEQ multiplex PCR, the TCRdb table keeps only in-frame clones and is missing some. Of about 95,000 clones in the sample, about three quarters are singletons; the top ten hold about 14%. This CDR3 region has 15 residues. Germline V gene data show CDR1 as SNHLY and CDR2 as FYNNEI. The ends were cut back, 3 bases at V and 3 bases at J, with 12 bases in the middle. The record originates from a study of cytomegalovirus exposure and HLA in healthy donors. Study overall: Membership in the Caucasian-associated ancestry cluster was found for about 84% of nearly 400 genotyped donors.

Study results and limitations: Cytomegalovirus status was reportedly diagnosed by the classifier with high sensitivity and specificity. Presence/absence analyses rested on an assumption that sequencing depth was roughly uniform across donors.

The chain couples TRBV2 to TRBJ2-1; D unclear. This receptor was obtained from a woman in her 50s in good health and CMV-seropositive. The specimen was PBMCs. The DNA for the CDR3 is TGTGCCAGCAGTGACCCCGGTGAAAGCTACAATGAGCAGTTCTTC. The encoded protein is CASSDPGESYNEQFF.